This T cell receptor beta chain is drawn from a study of shared clonotypes between healthy human individuals. About the study: Each donor's CD8 memory used one plate, CD8 naive two, each CD4 subset three.

Concerning this clone itself: Its antigen is as yet unknown.

Findings and limits, study-wide: Roughly 5% of naive CD4 clonotypes were shared across several donors.

Naive CD8 populations comprised CD45RO-negative cells positively selected for CCR7, excluding terminally differentiated effector memory CD45RA+ cells. Germline CDR1 is LGHNA and CDR2 is YSLEER. This CDR3 is 15 amino acids long. V dropped 0 bases and J dropped 1 base, with 9 bases sitting between them. Genomic DNA of every subset was divided equally among multiple immunoSEQ plates. TCRdb's table, derived via immunoSEQ multiplex PCR, lists solely in-frame clones and lacks some. The repertoire holds over 750,000 clones, with approximately 96% as singletons. The TCR originated in a young man in good health. The chain uses TRBV4-3 and TRBJ1-1; D unresolved. Sequencing was performed on naive CD8+ T cells sorted from blood. CDR3 amino acids: CASSQDGDPNTEAFF. CDR3 DNA sequence: TGCGCCAGCAGCCAAGATGGGGATCCGAACACTGAAGCTTTCTTT.